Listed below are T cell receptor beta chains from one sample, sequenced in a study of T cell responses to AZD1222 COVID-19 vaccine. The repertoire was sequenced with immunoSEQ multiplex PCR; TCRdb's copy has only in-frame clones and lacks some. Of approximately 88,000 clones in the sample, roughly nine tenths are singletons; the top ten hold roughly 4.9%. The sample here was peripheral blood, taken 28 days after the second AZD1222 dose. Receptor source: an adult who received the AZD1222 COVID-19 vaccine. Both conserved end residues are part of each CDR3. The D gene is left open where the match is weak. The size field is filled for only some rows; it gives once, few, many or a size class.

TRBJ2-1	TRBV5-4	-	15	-	TGTGCCACCACAACCGGGACACAAACCTACAATGAGCAGTTCTTC	CATTTGTQTYNEQFF
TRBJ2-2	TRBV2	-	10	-	TGTGCCAGCAGTGTGGGGGAGCTGTTTTTT	CASSVGELFF
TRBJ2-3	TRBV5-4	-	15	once	TGTGCCAGCAGCTTGGCCGCGGCAGGGGGGGATACGCAGTATTTT	CASSLAAAGGDTQYF
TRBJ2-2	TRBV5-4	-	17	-	TGTGCCAGCAGCGCTGGCCCCACTGTACAAAACCGCGGGGAGCTGTTTTTT	CASSAGPTVQNRGELFF
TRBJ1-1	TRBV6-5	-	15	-	TGTGCCAGCAGTTACTCTCGGGGGCGCAGGTCTGAAGCTTTCTTT	CASSYSRGRRSEAFF
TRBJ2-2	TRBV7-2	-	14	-	TGTGCCAGCAGCTTAGCAGTGGACACCGGGGAGCTGTTTTTT	CASSLAVDTGELFF
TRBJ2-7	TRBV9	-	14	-	TGTGCCAGCAGCCCCCTGTCAGGGGACTACGAGCAGTACTTC	CASSPLSGDYEQYF
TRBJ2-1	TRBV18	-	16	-	TGTGCCAGCTCTGATGGGATTAGCAACTCCTACAATGAGCAGTTCTTC	CASSDGISNSYNEQFF
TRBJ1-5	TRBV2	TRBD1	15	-	TGTGCCAGCAGACCCGACAGGGGGCGCGATCAGCCCCAGCATTTT	CASRPDRGRDQPQHF
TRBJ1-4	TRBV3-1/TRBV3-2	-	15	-	TGTGCCAGCAGCCAAGATGCCGGGCCGGGTCGAAAACTGTTTTTT	CASSQDAGPGRKLFF
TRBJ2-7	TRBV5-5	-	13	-	TGTGCCAGCAGCTTGGGACCACCCTACGAGCAGTACTTC	CASSLGPPYEQYF